This T cell receptor (beta chain) appears in the sequencing data of a study of cytomegalovirus exposure and HLA in healthy donors. On this clone itself: The target antigen is unknown.

Study results and limitations: Confirmation was obtained in vitro that a few CMV-associated chains are specific for CMV antigens.

Both 60 Vbeta primers and 13 Jbeta primers went into the PCR. Only in-frame clones appear in the TCRdb table, and some are missing; sequencing was by immunoSEQ multiplex PCR. This sample yields 200,000 or so clones, of which 75% to 90% are seen a single time; 6.5% belongs to the top ten. The V segment lost 5 bases and the J segment 5 bases; nucleotides outside the gene matches: 8. CDR1 is SGHAT and CDR2 is FQNNGV in the germline V gene. The CDR3 is 14 amino acids. Sequencing was performed on PBMCs. The rearrangement links TRBV11-2 to TRBJ1-2; 7 bases fit TRBD1. This sequence was found in a woman between 50 and 59 years old in good health and CMV-seropositive. The CDR3 DNA sequence: TGTGCCAGCAGCGGACCCAGGGGGGAGTATGGCTACACCTTC. It codes for CASSGPRGEYGYTF.